By frequency in the sample, the clone carrying this TCR delta chain is hyperexpanded (1% or more). Other DNA sequences from this sample encode an identical CDR3 as well. Germline assignment: CDR1 GEAIGNYY and CDR2 EKD. Trimming removed 0 bases from V and 0 bases from J, with 22 bases in between. The CDR3 extends over 19 amino acids. TCRdb used CATT to re-call clones from the RT-PCR reads. The repertoire holds approximately 2,500 delta-chain clones, with around 32% as singletons. The data derive from a study of gamma-delta T cells after stem cell transplantation. Source material: gamma-delta T cells. This receptor was identified in a human donor. It is not recorded whose cells these are; they may come from a transplant donor. This sequence joins TRDV2 and TRDJ1, with D possibly matching TRDD3 (6 bases). The CDR3 loop is CACDTVSTGGEPNTDKLIF. Written as DNA, the CDR3 is TGTGCCTGTGACACCGTCAGTACCGGGGGAGAACCGAACACCGATAAACTCATCTTT.